These 5 T cell receptor beta chains were sequenced from one sample in a study of CD8 T cells in ankylosing spondylitis. TCRdb itself ran the 5' RACE reads through MiXCR, one entry per CDR3 protein. Of more than 60,000 distinct CDR3 sequences listed, 5.3% are singletons. Sequencing was performed on blood, either unsorted or a sorted T cell fraction (not recorded which). The receptors were sampled from a male donor with ankylosing spondylitis or in good health (not recorded which).

This clonotype was seen at least ten times. This CDR3 reads CASSRRLVGTDTQYF. The CDR3, as DNA: TGCGCCAGCAGCCGAAGACTAGTGGGGACAGATACGCAGTATTTT. The chain couples TRBV4-3 to TRBJ2-3; D is possibly TRBD2 (6 bases). The CDR3 consists of 15 residues. Germline V gene lookup returns CDR1 LGHNA and CDR2 YSLEER. V gave up 4 bases and J gave up 3 bases, with 14 bases separating them.

In its sample, this clonotype was seen many times. V and J are TRBV28 and TRBJ1-2; no firm D call. V gave up 3 bases and J gave up 1 base, with 6 bases separating them. The CDR3 runs 13 residues. Germline CDR1 is MDHEN and CDR2 is SYDVKM. The CDR3 DNA follows: TGTGCCAGCAGTTTCGGCTATAACTATGGCTACACCTTC. Protein product: CASSFGYNYGYTF.

Ten or more counts support this clonotype. V is TRBV20-1 and J is TRBJ1-6; TRBD1 might be the D (6 bases). The CDR3 extends over 14 amino acids. V was cut by 6 bases and J by 10 bases, with 19 bases left in between. CDR1 is DFQATT and CDR2 is SNEGSKA in the germline V gene (reference sequence). CDR3 in DNA: TGCAGTGCGCCTCCGGGATTTGGGGGCTCACCCCTCCACTTT. Its protein is CSAPPGFGGSPLHF.

This clonotype showed up many times. V is TRBV2 and J is TRBJ1-4, with D possibly TRBD1 on 5 matching bases. This CDR3 spans 15 amino acids. V shed 10 bases and J shed 4 bases, with 19 bases lying between them. Germline CDR1 SNHLY, CDR2 FYNNEI. The CDR3 region has the DNA TGTGCCACCACGTGGAAGGGGCGGGATAATGAAAAACTGTTTTTT. Its translation is CATTWKGRDNEKLFF.

This clonotype was counted at least ten times. This chain links TRBV28 with TRBJ1-3; 8 bases line up with TRBD1. The length of the CDR3 is 14 residues. Germline values: CDR1 MDHEN, CDR2 SYDVKM. Trimming took 6 bases from V and 2 from J; bases not matched to a gene: 3. CDR3 protein: CASRKTGAGNTIYF. In DNA form, the CDR3 reads TGTGCCAGCAGGAAGACAGGGGCTGGAAACACCATATATTTT.